Following are 14 T cell receptor beta chains from one sample sequenced in a study of T cell responses to AZD1222 COVID-19 vaccine. Clones were read by immunoSEQ multiplex PCR, and TCRdb kept only the in-frame ones, dropping some. The sample contains 170,000 or so clones, 90% of which appear only once. The sequences come from peripheral blood, collected on day 0 of AZD1222 vaccination. These receptors all stem from an adult in good health.

The CDR3 DNA follows: TGTGCCAGCAGTTACGCGGGATCTCCGAAAGCTTTCTTT. Encoded protein: CASSYAGSPKAFF. The gene calls are TRBV6-5 and TRBJ1-1; no definite D call. Trimming pared 2 bases from V and 9 bases from J, leaving 13 bases between. CDR3 size: 13 residues. CDR1 is MNHEY, CDR2 SVGAGI, per germline.

The chain links TRBV18 to TRBJ2-1; perhaps TRBD2 as D (6 bases). The CDR3 covers 16 residues. Germline values: CDR1 KGHSH, CDR2 LQKENI. The germline V and J ends were trimmed by 3 bases and 6 bases, with 18 bases remaining between them. The DNA of the CDR3 is TGTGCCAGCTCACCCTTCGCGGGGACCACGAGCAATGAGCAGTTCTTC. Residues: CASSPFAGTTSNEQFF.

This chain uses TRBV28 with TRBJ1-6; D remains ambiguous. Between the trimmed V and J ends, which lost 6 bases and 7 bases, there was a span of 13 bases. The germline V gene has CDR1 MDHEN and CDR2 SYDVKM. The CDR3 has 14 residues. CDR3 DNA: TGTGCCAGCAGCCAGGACGGGCGAAATTCACCCCTCCACTTT. This codes for CASSQDGRNSPLHF.

In this sample, this clone turned up once. The chain links TRBV11-2 to TRBJ1-6, with TRBD1 as a possible D gene (5 bases). The V gene's germline CDR1 is SGHAT and CDR2 FQNNGV. CDR3 size: 17 residues. V was trimmed by 1 base and J by 8 bases, leaving 18 bases between them. The CDR3 nucleotides read TGTGCCAGCAGCTTAGGGGGACGGACCTCATTAGATTCACCCCTCCACTTT. This translates into CASSLGGRTSLDSPLHF.

This clone appeared once. The chain combines TRBV2 with TRBJ1-4; no definite D call. The germline gives CDR1 SNHLY, CDR2 FYNNEI. This CDR3 region has 15 residues. V lost 2 bases, J lost 8 bases, and 15 bases lay in between. The DNA of the CDR3 is TGTGCCAGCAGTGAATTAGAAGTCGAAGGAGAAAAACTGTTTTTT. Protein sequence: CASSELEVEGEKLFF. Looking up the rest from reference TRBV2 and TRBJ1-4 gives the full variable domain: EPEVTQTPSHQVTQMGQEVILRCVPISNHLYFYWYRQILGQKVEFLVSFYNNEISEKSEIFDDQFSVERPDGSNFTLKIRSTKLEDSAMYFCASSELEVEGEKLFFGSGTQLSVL.

The rearrangement joins TRBV5-1 to TRBJ1-5, with a weak D call TRBD1 (5 bases). This CDR3 has 15 amino acids. V was cut by 4 bases and J by 2 bases, with 13 bases left in between. CDR1 is SGHRS and CDR2 is YFSETQ in the germline V gene. The CDR3 DNA follows: TGCGCCAGCAGCCCGGCCACAGGCGGCAATCAGCCCCAGCATTTT. This translates into CASSPATGGNQPQHF.

The V call is TRBV2, the J call TRBJ2-6, with unresolved D. CDR3 length: 16 residues. CDR1 and CDR2 (germline): SNHLY, FYNNEI. Trimming pared 6 bases from V and 0 bases from J, leaving 12 bases between. CDR3 residues: CASRDTAPSGANVLTF. CDR3 coding DNA: TGTGCCAGCAGGGATACAGCCCCCTCTGGGGCCAACGTCCTGACTTTC.

The gene calls are TRBV19 and TRBJ1-5; D is possibly TRBD1 (5 bases). V shed 5 bases and J shed 9 bases, with 17 bases lying between them. Germline V gene sequence: CDR1 LNHDA, CDR2 SQIVND (reference sequence). The CDR3 has 14 amino acids. The CDR3 DNA reads TGTGCCAGTAGTCTACAGACAGCGAAGGGGCCCCAGCATTTT. Translating gives CASSLQTAKGPQHF.

CDR3 DNA sequence: TGTGCCAGCAGCTTAGGTCTAGCGGGAACTCAAGAGACCCAGTACTTC. Translation: CASSLGLAGTQETQYF. The chain couples TRBV11-2 to TRBJ2-5, with 9 bases fitting TRBD2. After removal of 1 base from V and 2 bases from J, the junction contained 5 bases not matched to a gene. Germline V gene sequence: CDR1 SGHAT, CDR2 FQNNGV. The CDR3 length is 16 residues.

V gene TRBV14 combines with J gene TRBJ2-7; D is possibly TRBD1 or TRBD2 (5 bases each). Germline CDR1 reads SGHDN; CDR2 reads FVKESK. V was pared by 3 bases and J by 3 bases, with 15 bases between. The CDR3 length is 15 residues. CDR3 in amino acids: CASSHLTRGGYEQYF. CDR3 DNA sequence: TGTGCCAGCAGCCACCTAACTAGGGGCGGCTACGAGCAGTACTTC.

This rearrangement joins TRBV6-2 or TRBV6-3 to TRBJ2-1; D perhaps matches TRBD2 (7 bases). The CDR3 extends over 17 amino acids. The V end lost 2 bases, the J end lost 4 bases, and 18 bases lay between the germline ends. Germline V gives CDR1 MNHEY, CDR2 SVGEGT. The DNA for the CDR3 is TGTGCCAGCAGTTACGACCGCGCCGGGGGGCCTTACAATGAGCAGTTCTTC. Encoded protein: CASSYDRAGGPYNEQFF.

The CDR3 here is CASSSGLAGALQETQYF. The CDR3 DNA sequence: TGTGCCAGCAGCTCGGGACTAGCGGGGGCCCTACAAGAGACCCAGTACTTC. The chain uses TRBV7-2 and TRBJ2-5, with TRBD2 identical over 14 bases. Per the germline V gene, CDR1 is SGHTA and CDR2 is FQGNSA. This CDR3 contains 17 residues. Losses at the gene ends were 4 bases for V and 2 bases for J; bases not matched to a gene: 6. The full variable domain, its missing parts supplied by reference TRBV7-2 and TRBJ2-5, is GAGVSQSPSNKVTEKGKDVELRCDPISGHTALYWYRQSLGQGLEFLIYFQGNSAPDKSGLPSDRFSAERTGGSVSTLTIQRTQQEDSAVYLCASSSGLAGALQETQYFGPGTRLLVL.

The J gene is TRBJ2-1, the V gene TRBV30; 8 bases fit TRBD2. V gave up 1 base and J gave up 10 bases; unmatched junction bases: 9. Germline CDR1 GTSNPN, CDR2 SVGIG (reference sequence). The CDR3 has 14 residues. CDR3 in amino acids: CAWSAGGGLREQFF. The CDR3 DNA reads TGTGCCTGGAGTGCCGGGGGGGGCTTACGGGAGCAGTTCTTC.

This chain links TRBV28 with TRBJ1-1; no clear D gene. CDR1 and CDR2 (germline): MDHEN, SYDVKM. V gave up 1 base and J gave up 1 base, with 10 bases separating them. The CDR3 sequence is 15 residues long. CDR3 region: CASSLFVPPNTEAFF. Written as DNA, the CDR3 is TGTGCCAGCAGTTTATTTGTCCCCCCGAACACTGAAGCTTTCTTT.